The entry that follows covers one TCR beta chain sequence. The antigen is unknown. This specimen comes from a study of PD-1 blockade in mismatch repair-deficient tumors. Across the whole study: Patients had 12 to 13 mismatch repair-deficient cancer types and were previously treated and progressing. Study observations and caveats: Rapid post-treatment expansion, then contraction, generally preceding radiologic response, marked tumor-resident clones.

Here immunoSEQ multiplex PCR was the method, and the copy in TCRdb shows in-frame clones only, minus some. The sample holds approximately 60,000 clones; more than 70% are singletons and the top ten take about 15%. Trimming cost V 0 bases and J 5 bases; bases outside gene matches: 2. The length of the CDR3 is 14 residues. Germline lookup yields CDR1 ENHRY and CDR2 SYGVKD. The input for sequencing was peripheral blood, taken 52 weeks after starting pembrolizumab. This receptor was obtained from an adult with mismatch repair-deficient cancer. The V gene is TRBV10-3, the J gene TRBJ1-1; 8 nucleotides line up with TRBD1. CDR3: CAISESWTGTEAFF. In nucleotides, the CDR3 is TGTGCCATCAGTGAGTCGTGGACAGGGACTGAAGCTTTCTTT.